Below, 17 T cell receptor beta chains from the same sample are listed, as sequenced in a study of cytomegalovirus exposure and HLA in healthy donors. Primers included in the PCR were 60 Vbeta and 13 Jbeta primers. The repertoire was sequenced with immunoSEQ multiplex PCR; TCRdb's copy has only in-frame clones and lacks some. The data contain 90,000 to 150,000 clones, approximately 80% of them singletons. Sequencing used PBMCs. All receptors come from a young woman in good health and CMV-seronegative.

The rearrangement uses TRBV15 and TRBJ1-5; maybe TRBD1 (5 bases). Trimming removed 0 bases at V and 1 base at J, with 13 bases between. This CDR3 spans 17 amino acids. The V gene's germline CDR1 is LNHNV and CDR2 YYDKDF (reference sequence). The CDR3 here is CATSRDVPQGSNQPQHF. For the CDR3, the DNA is TGTGCCACCAGCAGAGATGTTCCCCAGGGAAGCAATCAGCCCCAGCATTTT.

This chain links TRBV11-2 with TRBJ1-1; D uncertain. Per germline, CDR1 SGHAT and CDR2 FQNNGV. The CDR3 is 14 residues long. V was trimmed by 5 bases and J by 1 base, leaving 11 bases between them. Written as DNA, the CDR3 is TGTGCCAGCAGCCTCCTGACTGCGAACACTGAAGCTTTCTTT. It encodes CASSLLTANTEAFF.

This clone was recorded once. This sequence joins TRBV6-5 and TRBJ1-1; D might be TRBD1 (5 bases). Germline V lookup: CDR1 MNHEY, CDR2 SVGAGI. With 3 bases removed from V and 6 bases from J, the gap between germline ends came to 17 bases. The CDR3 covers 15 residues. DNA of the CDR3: TGTGCCAGCAGTTATTTAGTAGGAGGGGCCTCTGAAGCTTTCTTT. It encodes CASSYLVGGASEAFF.

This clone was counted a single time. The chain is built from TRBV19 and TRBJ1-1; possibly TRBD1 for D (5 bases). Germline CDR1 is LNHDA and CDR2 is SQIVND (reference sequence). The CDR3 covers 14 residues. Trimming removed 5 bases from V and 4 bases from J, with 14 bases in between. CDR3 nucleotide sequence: TGTGCCAGTAGTTTCGGGACTGAGAGCACTGAAGCTTTCTTT. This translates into CASSFGTESTEAFF.

CDR3 bases: TGTGCCAGTAGTATAGATGGCGGGACAGGAGGGGATCAGCCCCAGCATTTT. Amino acid sequence: CASSIDGGTGGDQPQHF. The chain joins TRBV19 to TRBJ1-5; 8 bases are shared with TRBD1. V trimming: 0 bases; J trimming: 5 bases; junction bases outside the gene matches: 9. The length of the CDR3 is 17 residues. CDR1 and CDR2 from the germline V gene are LNHDA and SQIVND (reference sequence).

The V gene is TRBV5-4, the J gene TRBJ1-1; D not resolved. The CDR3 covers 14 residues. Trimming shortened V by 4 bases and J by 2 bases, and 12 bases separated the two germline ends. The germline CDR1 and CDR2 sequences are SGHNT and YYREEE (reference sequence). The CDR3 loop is CASSRRAGNTEAFF. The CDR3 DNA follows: TGTGCCAGCAGCAGGAGGGCAGGTAACACTGAAGCTTTCTTT. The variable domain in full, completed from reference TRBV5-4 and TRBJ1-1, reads ETGVTQSPTHLIKTRGQQVTLRCSSQSGHNTVSWYQQALGQGPQFIFQYYREEENGRGNFPPRFSGLQFPNYSSELNVNALELDDSALYLCASSRRAGNTEAFFGQGTRLTVV.

Here the CDR3 reads CSVVLIANGYTF. The CDR3 nucleotides read TGCAGCGTTGTACTTATAGCAAATGGCTACACCTTC. The chain recombines TRBV29-1 with TRBJ1-2; D call uncertain. V lost 4 bases, J lost 6 bases, and 12 bases lay in between. The length of the CDR3 is 12 residues. Germline values: CDR1 SQVTM, CDR2 ANQGSEA.

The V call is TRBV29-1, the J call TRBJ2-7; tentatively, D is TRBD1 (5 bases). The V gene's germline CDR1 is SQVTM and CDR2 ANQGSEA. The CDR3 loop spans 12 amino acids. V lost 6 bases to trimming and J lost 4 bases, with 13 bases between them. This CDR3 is CSVRVMIYEQYF. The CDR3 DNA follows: TGCAGCGTCAGGGTTATGATTTACGAGCAGTACTTC.

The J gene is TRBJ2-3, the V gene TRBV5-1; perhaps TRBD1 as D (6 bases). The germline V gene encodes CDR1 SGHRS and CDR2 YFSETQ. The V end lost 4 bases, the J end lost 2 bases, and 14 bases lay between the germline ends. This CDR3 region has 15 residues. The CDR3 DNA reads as TGCGCCAGCAGCGACCAGGGGCCGTTCACAGATACGCAGTATTTT. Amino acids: CASSDQGPFTDTQYF.

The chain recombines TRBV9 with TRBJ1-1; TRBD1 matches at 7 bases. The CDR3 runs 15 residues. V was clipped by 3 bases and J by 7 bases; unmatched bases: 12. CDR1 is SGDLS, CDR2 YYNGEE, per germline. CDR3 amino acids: CASSALGQARLEAFF. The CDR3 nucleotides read TGTGCCAGCAGCGCCCTAGGACAGGCTAGGCTTGAAGCTTTCTTT.

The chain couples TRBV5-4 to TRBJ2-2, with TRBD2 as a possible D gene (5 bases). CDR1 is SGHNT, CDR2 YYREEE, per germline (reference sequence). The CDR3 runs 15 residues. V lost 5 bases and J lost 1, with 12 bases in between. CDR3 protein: CASSRGPLNTGELFF. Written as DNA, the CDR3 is TGTGCCAGCAGTCGGGGTCCACTGAACACCGGGGAGCTGTTTTTT.

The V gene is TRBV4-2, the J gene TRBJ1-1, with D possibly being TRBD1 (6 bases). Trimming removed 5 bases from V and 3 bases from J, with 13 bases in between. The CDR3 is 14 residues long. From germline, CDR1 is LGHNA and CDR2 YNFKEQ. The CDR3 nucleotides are TGTGCCAGCAGCGAGGGGGAGGGGTACACTGAAGCTTTCTTT. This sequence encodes CASSEGEGYTEAFF.

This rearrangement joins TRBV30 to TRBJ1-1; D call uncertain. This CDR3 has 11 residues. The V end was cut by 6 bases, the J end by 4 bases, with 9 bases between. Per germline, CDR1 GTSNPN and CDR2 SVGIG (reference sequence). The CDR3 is CACLGATEAFF. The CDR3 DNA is TGTGCCTGCCTAGGCGCCACTGAAGCTTTCTTT.

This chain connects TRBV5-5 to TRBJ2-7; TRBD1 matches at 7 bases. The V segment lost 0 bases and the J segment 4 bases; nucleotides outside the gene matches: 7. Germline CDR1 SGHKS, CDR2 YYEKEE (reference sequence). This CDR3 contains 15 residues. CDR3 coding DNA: TGTGCCAGCAGCTTGGCGGGACAGAGACTATACGAGCAGTACTTC. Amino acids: CASSLAGQRLYEQYF.

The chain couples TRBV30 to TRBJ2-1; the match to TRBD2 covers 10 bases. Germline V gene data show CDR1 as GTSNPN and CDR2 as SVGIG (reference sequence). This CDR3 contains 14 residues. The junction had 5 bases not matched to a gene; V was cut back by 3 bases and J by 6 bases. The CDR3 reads CAWRGTSVGNEQFF. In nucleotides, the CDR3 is TGTGCCTGGAGGGGGACTAGCGTAGGCAATGAGCAGTTCTTC. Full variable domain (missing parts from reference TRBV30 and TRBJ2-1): SQTIHQWPATLVQPVGSPLSLECTVEGTSNPNLYWYRQAAGRGLQLLFYSVGIGQISSEVPQNLSASRPQDRQFILSSKKLLLSDSGFYLCAWRGTSVGNEQFFGPGTRLTVL.

CDR3 in DNA: TGTGCCAGCAGCCCCGCCCAGGAGGTTTACTATGGCTACACCTTC. Protein product: CASSPAQEVYYGYTF. The rearrangement uses TRBV5-6 and TRBJ1-2; the D is unclear. This CDR3 is built from 15 residues. Germline V gene lookup returns CDR1 SGHDT and CDR2 YYEEEE. V gave up 4 bases and J gave up 3 bases, with 16 bases separating them. Full variable domain (missing parts from reference TRBV5-6 and TRBJ1-2): DAGVTQSPTHLIKTRGQQVTLRCSPKSGHDTVSWYQQALGQGPQFIFQYYEEEERQRGNFPDRFSGHQFPNYSSELNVNALLLGDSALYLCASSPAQEVYYGYTFGSGTRLTVV.

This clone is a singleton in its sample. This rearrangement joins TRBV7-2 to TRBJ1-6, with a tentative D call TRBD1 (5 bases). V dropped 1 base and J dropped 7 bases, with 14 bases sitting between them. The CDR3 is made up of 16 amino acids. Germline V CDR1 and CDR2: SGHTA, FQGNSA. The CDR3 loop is CASSLGGGSKNSPLHF. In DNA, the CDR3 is TGTGCCAGCAGCTTAGGGGGGGGGAGTAAAAATTCACCCCTCCACTTT.